The entry that follows covers one TCR beta chain sequence. This clone showed up just once. Its binding antigen is unknown. Base qualities are not provided; no much larger clone lies one nucleotide away. CDR1 and CDR2 were assigned from the germline V gene as MDHEN and SYDVKM. The CDR3 holds 13 amino acids from the cysteine to the phenylalanine. Just the 39-base CDR3 DNA is kept, in frame starting at base 1. V is clipped by 3 bases and J by 4 bases, and the sequence between their germline boundaries is 10 bases long. Collaborating institutions collected whole blood in K2EDTA tubes following their own protocols. For TCRbeta analysis, collaborator samples were shipped as frozen whole blood, as isolated PBMCs, or as DNA extracted from either sample type. The data derive from a study of blood T cell repertoires in COVID-19 (TCRdb year 2020). Context from the whole study: Collaborator samples came from the United States, Italy and Spain and covered acute and convalescent phases of COVID-19. The dataset comprised deeply sampled blood TCRbeta repertoires from subjects exposed to, actively infected with, or recovered from COVID-19. Sample metadata almost always included a de-identified subject ID, COVID-19 status, age in years and sex. The material from the prospective study consisted of cDNA or gDNA derived from T cells, B-cell-depleted T cells, or PBMCs. The samples were drawn from the first 160 participants of the ongoing ImmuneRACE study and from over 950 subjects provided by 6 global collaborators. Where available, HLA class I and class II types were taken from metadata supplied by the sample provider and were not determined by assay-based typing. The repertoires were released in a freely available public database intended as a resource for research on the immune response to SARS-CoV-2. Findings and caveats that apply to the study as a whole: The amount of clinical and demographic metadata varied by source and participant and was provided uncurated.

TCRbeta CDR3 regions were amplified from genomic DNA by means of the immunoSEQ Assay, a bias-controlled multiplex PCR. Processing in the source paper ran as follows. Within the assay, amplification of reference gene primers was used to estimate how many nucleated cells each sample contained. To quantify the absolute abundance of each unique TCRbeta CDR3 rearrangement, sequence reads were collapsed and filtered. For each sample, productive Simpson clonality was calculated as the square root of Simpson's diversity index across productive rearrangements. Sourced from immuneACCESS, this table was stored by TCRdb with only in-frame sequences that have V and J called. A share of the clones is absent; for the studies checked, an unresolved V gene accounts for under half, and the remainder has no known explanation. Clone size and V and J calls were adopted from that table, with D and trimming inferred from the DNA. The sample data list 110,000 to 150,000 clones, and around 91% of these were observed just once. Of the sample, around 3.3% is held by the ten largest clones.

Sequenced input: peripheral blood. The chain links TRBV28 with TRBJ2-7, with the D gene uncertain. This TCR derives from a woman between 55 and 75 years old with active COVID-19. This receptor has the CDR3 CASSFDPGYEQYF. The DNA sequence is TGTGCCAGCAGTTTTGATCCAGGATACGAGCAGTACTTC.